This TCR beta chain is from a study of siplizumab effects on memory and regulatory T cells. This CDR3 is built from 14 residues. V shed 6 bases and J shed 5 bases, with 16 bases lying between them. Germline V lookup: CDR1 MNHEY, CDR2 SVGAGI. Study results and limitations: Siplizumab significantly lowered the alloreactive sequences that could be traced to unstimulated CD4+ memory cells. Suppressive function of proliferating Tregs from siplizumab cultures was not confirmed. Contribution to the alloresponse seemed major for naive T cells, which also seemed more diverse than memory cells.

TCRdb keeps only in-frame clones here, not all; method: immunoSEQ multiplex PCR. The data hold 60,000 to 65,000 clones, with 70% to 85% observed a single time. On this clone itself: Antigen: not known.

The TCR was taken from a human donor in good health. V is TRBV6-5 and J is TRBJ1-2, with D possibly being TRBD1 (5 bases). The specimen was memory CD4+ T cells sorted from blood. The CDR3 protein is CASSRDGKHYGYTF. The DNA of the CDR3 is TGTGCCAGCAGCCGGGACGGTAAACATTATGGCTACACCTTC.